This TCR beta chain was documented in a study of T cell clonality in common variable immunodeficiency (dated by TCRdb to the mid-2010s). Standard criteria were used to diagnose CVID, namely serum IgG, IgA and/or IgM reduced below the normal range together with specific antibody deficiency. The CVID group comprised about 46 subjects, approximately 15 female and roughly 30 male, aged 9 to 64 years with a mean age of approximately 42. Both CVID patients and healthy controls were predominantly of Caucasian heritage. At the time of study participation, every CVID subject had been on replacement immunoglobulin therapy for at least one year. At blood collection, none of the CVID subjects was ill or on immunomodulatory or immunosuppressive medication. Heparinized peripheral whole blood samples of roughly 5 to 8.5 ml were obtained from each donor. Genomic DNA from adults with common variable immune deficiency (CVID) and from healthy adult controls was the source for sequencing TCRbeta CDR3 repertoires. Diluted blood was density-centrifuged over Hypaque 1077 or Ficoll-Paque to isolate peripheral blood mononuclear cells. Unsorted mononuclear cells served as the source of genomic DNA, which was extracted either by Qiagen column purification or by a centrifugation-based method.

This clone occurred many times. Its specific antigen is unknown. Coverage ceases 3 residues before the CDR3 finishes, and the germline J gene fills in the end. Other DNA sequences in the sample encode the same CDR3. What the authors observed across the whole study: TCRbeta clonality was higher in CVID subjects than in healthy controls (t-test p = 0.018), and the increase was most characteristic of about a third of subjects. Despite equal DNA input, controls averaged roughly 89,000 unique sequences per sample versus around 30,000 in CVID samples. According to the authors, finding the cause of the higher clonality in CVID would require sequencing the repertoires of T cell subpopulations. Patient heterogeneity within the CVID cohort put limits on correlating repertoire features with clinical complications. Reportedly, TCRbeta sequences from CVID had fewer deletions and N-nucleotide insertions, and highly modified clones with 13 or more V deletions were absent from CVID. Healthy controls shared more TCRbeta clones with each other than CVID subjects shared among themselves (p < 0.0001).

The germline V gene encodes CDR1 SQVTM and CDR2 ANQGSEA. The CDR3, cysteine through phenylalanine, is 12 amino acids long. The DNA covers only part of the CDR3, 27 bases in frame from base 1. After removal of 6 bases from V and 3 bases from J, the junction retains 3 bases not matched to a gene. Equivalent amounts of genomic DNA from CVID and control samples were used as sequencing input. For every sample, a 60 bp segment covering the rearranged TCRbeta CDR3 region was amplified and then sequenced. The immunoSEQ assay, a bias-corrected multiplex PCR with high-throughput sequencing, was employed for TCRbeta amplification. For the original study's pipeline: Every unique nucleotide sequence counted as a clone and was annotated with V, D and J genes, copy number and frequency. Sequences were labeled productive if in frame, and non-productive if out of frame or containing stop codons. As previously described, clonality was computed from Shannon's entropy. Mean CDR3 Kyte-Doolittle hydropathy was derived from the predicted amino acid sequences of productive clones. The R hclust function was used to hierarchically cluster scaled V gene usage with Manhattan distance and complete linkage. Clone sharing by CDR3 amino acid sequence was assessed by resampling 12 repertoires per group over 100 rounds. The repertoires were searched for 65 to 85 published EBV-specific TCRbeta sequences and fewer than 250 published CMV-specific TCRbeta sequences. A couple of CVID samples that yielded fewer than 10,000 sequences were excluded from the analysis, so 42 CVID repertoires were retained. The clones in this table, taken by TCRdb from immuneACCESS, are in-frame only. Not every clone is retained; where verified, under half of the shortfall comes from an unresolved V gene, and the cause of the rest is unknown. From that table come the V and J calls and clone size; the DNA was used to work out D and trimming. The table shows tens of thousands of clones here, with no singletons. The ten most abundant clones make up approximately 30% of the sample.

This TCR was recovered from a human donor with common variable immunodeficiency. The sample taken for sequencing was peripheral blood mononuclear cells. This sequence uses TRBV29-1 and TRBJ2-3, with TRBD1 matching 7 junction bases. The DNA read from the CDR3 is TGCAGCGTCGAACAGGGGACAGATACG. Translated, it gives CSVEQGTDT. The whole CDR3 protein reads CSVEQGTDTQYF.